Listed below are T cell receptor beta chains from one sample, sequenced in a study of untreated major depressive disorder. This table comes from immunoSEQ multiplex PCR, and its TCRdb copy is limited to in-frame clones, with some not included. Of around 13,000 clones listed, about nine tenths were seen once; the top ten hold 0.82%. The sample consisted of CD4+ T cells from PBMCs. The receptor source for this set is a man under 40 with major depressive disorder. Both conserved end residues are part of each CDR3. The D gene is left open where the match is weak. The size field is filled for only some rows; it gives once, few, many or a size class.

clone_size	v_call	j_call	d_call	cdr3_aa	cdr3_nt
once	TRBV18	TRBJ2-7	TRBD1	CASSPPRGTGGSEQYF	TGTGCCAGCTCACCACCGAGGGGGACAGGGGGATCAGAGCAGTACTTC
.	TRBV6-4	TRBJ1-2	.	CASSDRYYGYTF	TGTGCCAGCAGTGACCGGTACTATGGCTACACCTTC
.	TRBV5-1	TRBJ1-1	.	CASSLGYQGRNTEAFF	TGCGCCAGCAGCTTGGGGTATCAGGGAAGAAACACTGAAGCTTTCTTT
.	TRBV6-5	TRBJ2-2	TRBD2	CASSKGLAGELFF	TGTGCCAGCAGTAAGGGACTAGCCGGGGAGCTGTTTTTT
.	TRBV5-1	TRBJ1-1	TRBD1	CASSGTANTEAFF	TGCGCCAGCAGCGGGACAGCGAACACTGAAGCTTTCTTT
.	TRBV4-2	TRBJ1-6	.	CASRERGEVYNSPLHF	TGTGCCAGTAGGGAGCGGGGGGAGGTCTATAATTCACCCCTCCACTTT
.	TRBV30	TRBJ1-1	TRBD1	CAWSITGRWDRATNTEAFF	TGTGCCTGGAGTATCACAGGGAGGTGGGACAGGGCTACGAACACTGAAGCTTTCTTT
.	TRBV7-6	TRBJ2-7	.	CASSLRPQGSYEQYF	TGTGCCAGCAGCTTACGTCCCCAGGGGTCCTACGAGCAGTACTTC
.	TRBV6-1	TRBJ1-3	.	CASSIEEVPGNTIYF	TGTGCCAGCTCAATTGAGGAGGTACCTGGAAACACCATATATTTT
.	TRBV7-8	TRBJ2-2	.	CASSLYQGLGNTGELFF	TGTGCCAGCAGCTTATACCAGGGGCTAGGAAACACCGGGGAGCTGTTTTTT
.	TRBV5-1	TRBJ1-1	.	CASSLLGNDNTEAFF	TGCGCCAGCAGCTTACTAGGGAACGATAACACTGAAGCTTTCTTT
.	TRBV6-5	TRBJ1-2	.	CASSPQRFYGYTF	TGTGCCAGCAGTCCACAGCGTTTCTATGGCTACACCTTC
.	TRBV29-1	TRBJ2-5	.	CSISLGETQYF	TGCAGCATAAGCCTGGGAGAGACCCAGTACTTC
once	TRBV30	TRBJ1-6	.	CAWSVWWSPLHF	TGTGCCTGGAGTGTATGGTGGTCACCCCTCCACTTT
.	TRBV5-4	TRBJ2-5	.	CASSFSGKGVETQYF	TGTGCCAGCAGCTTCTCAGGGAAAGGGGTGGAGACCCAGTACTTC